A selection of T cell receptor beta chains follows, all from one sample in a study of blood T cell repertoires in COVID-19. Assay: immunoSEQ multiplex PCR; the TCRdb copy retains only in-frame clones and omits some. The top ten clones hold about 8.6% of a sample with 120,000 to 150,000 clones, around 77% of them seen once. Input material: peripheral blood. Every receptor here comes from a man in his forties or fifties with active or convalescent COVID-19. CDR3s include the opening cysteine and the closing phenylalanine or tryptophan. A D gene is named only where the DNA matches it firmly. Not every row has a clone size; where given, it reads once, few, many or a size class.

v_call	j_call	clone_size	d_call	cdr3_aa	cdr3_nt
TRBV7-3	TRBJ2-3	few	-	CASSLTSPDTQYF	TGTGCCAGCAGCTTAACGAGCCCAGATACGCAGTATTTT
TRBV5-4	TRBJ1-2	-	TRBD1	CASSRNRGRSYYGYTF	TGTGCCAGCAGCAGGAATAGGGGGCGCAGTTATTATGGCTACACCTTC
TRBV18	TRBJ1-2	-	-	CASSPREGANYGYTF	TGTGCCAGCTCACCCCGGGAGGGGGCTAACTATGGCTACACCTTC
TRBV12-3/TRBV12-4	TRBJ2-1	-	-	CASSLVQRQFF	TGTGCCAGCAGTTTGGTCCAGCGGCAGTTCTTC
TRBV2	TRBJ2-1	-	-	CASSERGGTGRLGVNNEQFF	TGTGCCAGCAGTGAACGGGGGGGGACAGGGAGACTAGGGGTAAACAATGAGCAGTTCTTC
TRBV5-8	TRBJ2-1	once	TRBD2	CASSLRVSGRARGEQFF	TGTGCCAGCAGCTTGAGAGTTAGCGGGAGGGCCCGAGGTGAGCAGTTCTTC
TRBV27	TRBJ2-7	-	-	CASSPTGIDEQYF	TGTGCCAGCAGTCCCACAGGTATCGACGAGCAGTACTTC
TRBV28	TRBJ2-3	-	TRBD2	CASSLPGGGTDTQYF	TGTGCCAGCAGTTTACCGGGAGGGGGAACAGATACGCAGTATTTT
TRBV6-1	TRBJ1-4	-	TRBD1	CASSESGQGAWEKLFF	TGTGCCAGCAGTGAAAGTGGACAGGGGGCTTGGGAAAAACTGTTTTTT
TRBV15	TRBJ2-3	-	-	CATSRTLGQSSTDTQYF	TGTGCCACCAGCAGGACCCTGGGGCAGTCTAGCACAGATACGCAGTATTTT
TRBV12-2	TRBJ1-6	-	-	CASRLVRAGGGLNSPLHF	TGTGCAAGTCGCTTAGTGAGGGCAGGGGGCGGATTGAATTCACCCCTCCACTTT
TRBV5-1	TRBJ2-1	-	TRBD2	CASSAGGLDEQFF	TGCGCCAGCAGTGCGGGGGGGCTTGATGAGCAGTTCTTC
TRBV24-1	TRBJ1-1	-	-	CATRQGMNTEAFF	TGTGCCACCCGCCAGGGGATGAACACTGAAGCTTTCTTT
TRBV10-3	TRBJ2-7	-	TRBD2	CAIRAGGPNEQYF	TGTGCCATACGAGCGGGAGGGCCTAACGAGCAGTACTTC
TRBV6-6	TRBJ2-3	once	TRBD2	CASSRGLAGVWSDTQYF	TGTGCCAGCAGTCGCGGACTAGCGGGAGTTTGGTCAGATACGCAGTATTTT
TRBV9	TRBJ1-5	-	-	CASSGGEGEPQHF	TGTGCCAGCAGCGGAGGGGAGGGGGAGCCCCAGCATTTT
TRBV7-3	TRBJ2-3	-	-	CASSFPGMDTQYF	TGTGCCAGCAGCTTCCCAGGGATGGATACGCAGTATTTT
TRBV11-1	TRBJ2-2	-	TRBD2	CASSPAGVGTGELFF	TGTGCCAGCAGCCCAGCGGGAGTAGGGACCGGGGAGCTGTTTTTT
TRBV7-6	TRBJ2-2	-	-	CASSYGPYSGELFF	TGTGCCAGCAGCTATGGGCCTTACTCCGGGGAGCTGTTTTTT
TRBV27	TRBJ2-5	-	TRBD2	CASSRGLAVQETQYF	TGTGCCAGCAGCCGGGGACTAGCGGTTCAAGAGACCCAGTACTTC
TRBV28	TRBJ1-2	-	-	CASSPRRGRGEGYTF	TGTGCCAGCAGTCCCCGGCGTGGAAGGGGCGAAGGCTACACCTTC
TRBV5-1	TRBJ1-2	few	-	CASSFSGVIPYGYTF	TGCGCCAGCAGCTTCTCAGGGGTGATCCCCTATGGCTACACCTTC
TRBV27	TRBJ1-6	-	TRBD1	CASSYRGRDLHNSPLHF	TGTGCCAGCAGTTACAGGGGGCGAGATCTCCATAATTCACCCCTCCACTTT
TRBV11-3	TRBJ2-1	-	TRBD2	CASSPGLDSYNEQFF	TGTGCCAGCAGCCCCGGACTAGATTCCTACAATGAGCAGTTCTTC
TRBV2	TRBJ2-7	-	-	CASSEAETSSYEQYF	TGTGCCAGCAGTGAAGCGGAGACTAGTAGCTACGAGCAGTACTTC
TRBV12-3/TRBV12-4	TRBJ1-1	-	-	CASSFREPGAFF	TGTGCCAGCAGTTTTCGGGAGCCGGGGGCTTTCTTT
TRBV27	TRBJ2-2	-	-	CASSSWDWPNTGELFF	TGTGCCAGCAGTTCCTGGGACTGGCCGAACACCGGGGAGCTGTTTTTT
TRBV9	TRBJ1-3	-	-	CASSGWGRRNTIYF	TGTGCCAGCAGCGGTTGGGGCCGGCGCAACACCATATATTTT
TRBV3-1/TRBV3-2	TRBJ2-2	-	TRBD1	CASRTGGGTGELFF	TGTGCCAGTCGCACAGGGGGCGGAACCGGGGAGCTGTTTTTT
TRBV2	TRBJ2-2	-	-	CASSASREAGELFF	TGTGCCAGCAGTGCCTCTCGAGAGGCCGGGGAGCTGTTTTTT
TRBV24-1	TRBJ2-1	-	TRBD2	CATSDLRGSSYNEQFF	TGTGCCACCAGTGATTTGCGCGGGAGCTCCTACAATGAGCAGTTCTTC
TRBV18	TRBJ1-2	-	TRBD1	CASSLIDRGPRYGYTF	TGTGCCAGCTCACTGATCGACAGGGGGCCTCGCTATGGCTACACCTTC
TRBV28	TRBJ1-1	-	-	CASSLQLTVSHTEAFF	TGTGCCAGCAGTTTACAGTTGACAGTATCCCACACTGAAGCTTTCTTT
TRBV7-2	TRBJ2-7	-	TRBD2	CASRRASGSYEQYF	TGTGCCAGCCGCAGGGCTAGCGGCTCCTACGAGCAGTACTTC
TRBV6-2/TRBV6-3	TRBJ2-1	-	-	CASSYRGNEQFF	TGTGCCAGCAGTTACCGGGGCAATGAGCAGTTCTTC
TRBV7-7	TRBJ2-7	-	TRBD2	CASSLRAGGLDEQYF	TGTGCTAGCAGCTTGAGAGCGGGAGGGCTGGACGAGCAGTACTTC
TRBV10-2	TRBJ2-7	-	TRBD2	CASRILAGDPYEQYF	TGCGCCAGCAGGATACTAGCGGGAGACCCCTACGAGCAGTACTTC
TRBV7-2	TRBJ1-3	-	TRBD1	CASSFRPGTDSSTIYF	TGTGCCAGCAGCTTCCGTCCGGGGACAGACTCGAGCACCATATATTTT
TRBV27	TRBJ2-7	-	-	CASSLDSQGQYF	TGTGCCAGCAGTTTAGACTCCCAGGGGCAGTACTTC
TRBV28	TRBJ1-2	-	TRBD1	CASSLGQGNYGYTF	TGTGCCAGCAGCCTGGGACAGGGGAACTATGGCTACACCTTC
TRBV6-6	TRBJ1-1	few	-	CASSYSAGGTEAFF	TGTGCCAGCAGTTACTCCGCCGGCGGAACTGAAGCTTTCTTT
TRBV25-1	TRBJ2-1	-	TRBD2	CASSLGLAGRSYNEQFF	TGTGCCAGCAGCCTGGGACTAGCGGGAAGGTCCTACAATGAGCAGTTCTTC
TRBV2	TRBJ1-2	-	TRBD1	CASSADREHGYTF	TGTGCCAGCAGCGCGGACAGGGAACATGGCTACACCTTC
TRBV11-3	TRBJ1-1	-	TRBD1	CASSPTGVNTEAFF	TGTGCCAGCAGCCCGACAGGGGTGAACACTGAAGCTTTCTTT
TRBV6-5	TRBJ2-1	-	-	CASSSFDEQFF	TGTGCCAGCAGTTCTTTCGATGAGCAGTTCTTC
TRBV7-9	TRBJ1-2	-	-	CASSLGLLDGYTF	TGTGCCAGCAGCTTAGGTCTCCTTGATGGCTACACCTTC
TRBV27	TRBJ1-2	-	TRBD1	CASSFFGSGGYGYTF	TGTGCCAGCAGTTTTTTCGGTTCAGGGGGGTATGGCTACACCTTC
TRBV7-2	TRBJ2-7	-	TRBD2	CASSRGAASGTYEQYF	TGTGCCAGCAGCCGCGGGGCGGCTAGCGGCACCTACGAGCAGTACTTC
TRBV10-1	TRBJ2-4	few	TRBD1	CASSPGTGGLQYF	TGCGCCAGCAGCCCTGGGACAGGGGGCCTTCAGTACTTC
TRBV20-1	TRBJ2-1	-	-	CSASEEDEQFF	TGCAGTGCTAGTGAGGAGGATGAGCAGTTCTTC